These 9 T cell receptor beta chains came from one sample sequenced in a study of graft-versus-host responses after intestinal transplantation. Repertoires were generated with immunoSEQ multiplex PCR, while TCRdb's copy carries only in-frame clones and drops some. The sample has under 50,000 clones; more than 80% are singletons. The starting material was PBMCs, obtained almost 750 days after intestinal transplantation. Receptor source: a human patient who received an intestinal transplant, so some T cells may come from the graft donor.

This chain joins TRBV5-1 and TRBJ2-7; TRBD1 is a possible D gene (5 bases). Trimming shortened V by 2 bases and J by 4 bases, and 13 bases separated the two germline ends. The CDR3 loop spans 14 amino acids. Germline values: CDR1 SGHRS, CDR2 YFSETQ. CDR3 sequence: CASSFGRAEYEQYF. The DNA of the CDR3 is TGCGCCAGCAGCTTCGGCAGGGCGGAGTACGAGCAGTACTTC. Filled out from reference TRBV5-1 and TRBJ2-7, the complete variable domain reads KAGVTQTPRYLIKTRGQQVTLSCSPISGHRSVSWYQQTPGQGLQFLFEYFSETQRNKGNFPGRFSGRQFSNSRSEMNVSTLELGDSALYLCASSFGRAEYEQYFGPGTRLTVT.

The chain employs TRBV5-6 and TRBJ1-2; D unclear. This CDR3 is built from 13 residues. V lost 1 base and J 8 bases, leaving 12 bases between the germline ends. CDR1 is SGHDT and CDR2 is YYEEEE in the germline V gene. The CDR3 nucleotides are TGTGCCAGCAGCTTGACAGCTCCCGGGGGCTACACCTTC. Translation gives CASSLTAPGGYTF.

V usage is TRBV19 and J usage is TRBJ1-5; possible D gene TRBD1, 5 bases. The germline V gene encodes CDR1 LNHDA and CDR2 SQIVND (reference sequence). The CDR3 covers 17 residues. The V gene lost 7 bases and the J gene lost 0 bases, with 19 bases spanning the gap. The CDR3 is CASNQRWDGLSNQPQHF. The DNA of the CDR3 is TGTGCCAGTAATCAAAGGTGGGACGGTCTTAGCAATCAGCCCCAGCATTTT.

This clone was counted between two and nine times. The chain combines TRBV7-9 with TRBJ1-2, with TRBD1 as a possible D gene (5 bases). The CDR3 extends over 14 amino acids. Germline loops: CDR1 SEHNR, CDR2 FQNEAQ (reference sequence). The V end was cut by 1 base, the J end by 1 base, with 7 bases between. The CDR3 sequence is CASSLGGFNYGYTF. The CDR3 bases are TGTGCCAGCAGCTTAGGGGGGTTTAACTATGGCTACACCTTC.

The chain combines TRBV19 with TRBJ1-5; D unresolved. The CDR3 consists of 15 residues. V lost 5 bases, J lost 3 bases, and 14 bases lay in between. CDR1 and CDR2 from the germline V gene are LNHDA and SQIVND (reference sequence). CDR3 in DNA: TGTGCCAGTAGTGCGCGGTTAAGGGACAATCAGCCCCAGCATTTT. Protein product: CASSARLRDNQPQHF.

V and J are TRBV11-2 and TRBJ1-6; D is ambiguous. The CDR3 covers 13 residues. The V and J ends lost 5 bases and 10 bases respectively, with 12 bases between them. CDR1 and CDR2 from the germline V gene are SGHAT and FQNNGV. As DNA, the CDR3 is TGTGCCAGCAGCCTGGTGGAAAGGTCACCCCTCCACTTT. This translates into CASSLVERSPLHF.

The chain recombines TRBV10-2 with TRBJ1-5, with D uncertain. From germline, CDR1 is WSHSY and CDR2 SAAADI. V was trimmed by 2 bases and J by 4 bases, leaving 9 bases between them. The CDR3 contains 14 residues. This CDR3 is CASSEVSGNQPQHF. The CDR3 nucleotides read TGCGCCAGCAGTGAGGTTAGCGGGAATCAGCCCCAGCATTTT.

This sequence joins TRBV4-1 and TRBJ2-2; the D call may be TRBD1 or TRBD2 (6 bases each). Trimming cost V 3 bases and J 4 bases, with 12 bases left between them. The germline V gene encodes CDR1 MGHRA and CDR2 YSYEKL. This CDR3 has 15 amino acids. CDR3 sequence reads: CASSHGGPGTGELFF. Here the CDR3 DNA reads TGCGCCAGCAGCCATGGGGGGCCGGGCACCGGGGAGCTGTTTTTT.

The chain uses TRBV5-4 and TRBJ2-7; tentatively, D is TRBD1 (5 bases). Trimming cost V 0 bases and J 6 bases, with 13 bases left between them. The CDR3 runs 14 residues. Germline CDR1 SGHNT, CDR2 YYREEE (reference sequence). The CDR3 coding sequence is TGTGCCAGCAGCTTGGAAGGGGCTTGGCCCGAGCAGTACTTC. Its protein is CASSLEGAWPEQYF.